This T cell receptor beta chain emerged from a study of T cells in Graves' hyperthyroidism and ophthalmopathy. At the level of the study: Specimen type is peripheral blood, collected at initial diagnosis prior to any treatment. Study findings and constraints: Blood also showed most of the thyroid clonotypes that were expanded above 0.001.

A lack of ophthalmopathy progression within 18 months defined stable Graves' hyperthyroidism. Notes on this clonotype: The antigen remains unidentified.

What was amplified from RNA transcripts were TCR beta CDR3 regions. The study used the HTBI primer set for a first-round RT-PCR of the TCR CDR3. TCRdb used MiXCR to reprocess the multiplex PCR reads, holding one entry per CDR3 protein. This sample has about 710,000 distinct CDR3 sequences, with over 15% found just once. Trimming cost V 7 bases and J 7 bases, with 20 bases left between them. This CDR3 region has 15 residues. The V gene's germline CDR1 is LGHNT and CDR2 FRNRAP. This clonotype was obtained from a man aged 18 to 29 with Graves' hyperthyroidism. What was sequenced was blood. The gene calls are TRBV12-5 and TRBJ2-1; no clear D gene. CDR3 DNA: TGTGCTAGTGCCACTCTTCGGAGCCCATCGAATGAGCAGTTCTTC. Translated, it gives CASATLRSPSNEQFF.